These T cell receptor beta chains were read from a single sample in a study of blood T cells in healthy people across ages. TCRdb reprocessed the 5' RACE reads via MiXCR and lists one record per CDR3 protein. Among fewer than 2 million distinct CDR3 sequences, about two fifths were seen once, and the ten largest hold 23%. Input material: blood. The receptors shown here come from a human donor in good health. Each CDR3 is given with its conserved first and last residue. Fields, in order: V gene, J gene, D gene, clone size, CDR3 protein, CDR3 DNA. A D gene is named only where the DNA matches it firmly. Some rows mark clone size as missing; the rest say once, few, many or name a class of expanded clone.

V gene: TRBV2
J gene: TRBJ2-1
D gene: TRBD2
clone size: .
CDR3 protein: CAMGLATNEQFF
CDR3 DNA: TGTGCCATGGGACTAGCAACGAATGAGCAGTTCTTC

V gene: TRBV7-2
J gene: TRBJ2-1
D gene: TRBD1
clone size: few
CDR3 protein: CASSGRTGGSNEQFF
CDR3 DNA: TGTGCCAGCAGCGGTCGGACAGGGGGATCCAATGAGCAGTTCTTC

V gene: TRBV7-9
J gene: TRBJ1-2
D gene: .
clone size: few
CDR3 protein: CASSFVSTGGYTF
CDR3 DNA: TGTGCCAGCAGCTTCGTTTCTACAGGTGGCTACACCTTC

V gene: TRBV24-1
J gene: TRBJ1-1
D gene: .
clone size: few
CDR3 protein: CATRGRMNTEAFF
CDR3 DNA: TGTGCCACCAGGGGCAGGATGAACACTGAAGCTTTCTTT

V gene: TRBV10-3
J gene: TRBJ2-1
D gene: TRBD2
clone size: many
CDR3 protein: CAISDSGLATYNEQFF
CDR3 DNA: TGTGCCATCAGTGATTCGGGACTAGCGACATACAATGAGCAGTTCTTC

V gene: TRBV2
J gene: TRBJ1-4
D gene: .
clone size: .
CDR3 protein: CASSEVADSVEKLFF
CDR3 DNA: TGTGCCAGCAGTGAAGTGGCGGACAGCGTTGAAAAACTGTTTTTT

V gene: TRBV10-3
J gene: TRBJ2-5
D gene: .
clone size: many
CDR3 protein: CAISGTDGETQYF
CDR3 DNA: TGTGCCATCAGTGGGACAGACGGGGAGACCCAGTACTTC

V gene: TRBV12-3/TRBV12-4
J gene: TRBJ2-1
D gene: .
clone size: few
CDR3 protein: CASSLGPGRWVQFF
CDR3 DNA: TGTGCCAGCAGTTTAGGGCCAGGGCGATGGGTGCAGTTCTTC

V gene: TRBV3-1
J gene: TRBJ2-5
D gene: TRBD1
clone size: .
CDR3 protein: CASSQSLIQGEETQYF
CDR3 DNA: TGTGCCAGCAGCCAGTCCCTAATACAGGGGGAAGAGACCCAGTACTTC

V gene: TRBV14
J gene: TRBJ1-2
D gene: .
clone size: .
CDR3 protein: CASSPGTPWGYTF
CDR3 DNA: TGTGCCAGCAGCCCGGGGACACCATGGGGCTACACCTTC

V gene: TRBV7-3
J gene: TRBJ2-1
D gene: .
clone size: .
CDR3 protein: CASSAKTVFSYNEQFF
CDR3 DNA: TGTGCCAGCAGCGCCAAGACAGTCTTCTCCTACAATGAGCAGTTCTTC

V gene: TRBV6-1
J gene: TRBJ1-5
D gene: .
clone size: .
CDR3 protein: CASIGPGRSNQPQHF
CDR3 DNA: TGTGCCAGCATTGGCCCGGGACGGAGCAATCAGCCCCAGCATTTT

V gene: TRBV7-3
J gene: TRBJ2-7
D gene: .
clone size: .
CDR3 protein: CASSLLPGVPSEQYF
CDR3 DNA: TGTGCCAGCAGCTTACTGCCCGGGGTCCCCTCCGAGCAGTACTTC

V gene: TRBV27
J gene: TRBJ2-1
D gene: .
clone size: .
CDR3 protein: CASSFATGGRVYNEQFF
CDR3 DNA: TGTGCCAGCAGTTTCGCAACCGGAGGTCGGGTCTACAATGAGCAGTTCTTC

V gene: TRBV10-3
J gene: TRBJ1-4
D gene: TRBD1
clone size: .
CDR3 protein: CAISESYYGTAEKLFF
CDR3 DNA: TGTGCCATCAGTGAGTCGTATTATGGGACAGCTGAAAAACTGTTTTTT

V gene: TRBV7-2
J gene: TRBJ2-3
D gene: .
clone size: .
CDR3 protein: CASSYLYSDTQYF
CDR3 DNA: TGTGCCAGCAGCTATCTATACAGTGATACGCAGTATTTT

V gene: TRBV12-3/TRBV12-4
J gene: TRBJ1-1
D gene: .
clone size: .
CDR3 protein: CASSLGGAGRRGTEAFF
CDR3 DNA: TGTGCCAGCAGTTTAGGGGGGGCAGGGAGGAGGGGTACTGAAGCTTTCTTT

V gene: TRBV29-1
J gene: TRBJ1-2
D gene: .
clone size: few
CDR3 protein: CSVEEEPFSYGYTF
CDR3 DNA: TGCAGCGTTGAAGAGGAGCCATTTAGCTATGGCTACACCTTC

V gene: TRBV3-1
J gene: TRBJ1-5
D gene: TRBD1
clone size: few
CDR3 protein: CASSQGTSGQGYQPQHF
CDR3 DNA: TGTGCCAGCAGCCAAGGGACCTCGGGACAGGGATATCAGCCCCAGCATTTT

V gene: TRBV24-1
J gene: TRBJ2-2
D gene: .
clone size: .
CDR3 protein: CATSDPGGGELFF
CDR3 DNA: TGTGCCACCAGTGACCCGGGCGGCGGGGAGCTGTTTTTT

V gene: TRBV7-2
J gene: TRBJ2-5
D gene: .
clone size: few
CDR3 protein: CASSSSPSRVETQYF
CDR3 DNA: TGTGCCAGCAGCTCCTCTCCCTCCAGGGTGGAGACCCAGTACTTC

V gene: TRBV29-1
J gene: TRBJ2-2
D gene: TRBD1
clone size: .
CDR3 protein: CSVLGTGATNTGELFF
CDR3 DNA: TGCAGCGTCCTCGGGACAGGGGCTACGAACACCGGGGAGCTGTTTTTT

V gene: TRBV4-1
J gene: TRBJ2-2
D gene: .
clone size: .
CDR3 protein: CASSQDVLAGGRLRNTGELFF
CDR3 DNA: TGCGCCAGCAGCCAAGATGTTCTCGCAGGGGGGCGATTAAGGAACACCGGGGAGCTGTTTTTT

V gene: TRBV5-5
J gene: TRBJ2-3
D gene: .
clone size: .
CDR3 protein: CASSLAVSRGTDTQYF
CDR3 DNA: TGTGCCAGCAGCTTGGCCGTCAGTCGAGGCACAGATACGCAGTATTTT

V gene: TRBV2
J gene: TRBJ2-1
D gene: TRBD2
clone size: .
CDR3 protein: CASRTGLAASYNEQFF
CDR3 DNA: TGTGCCAGCAGAACGGGACTAGCGGCCTCCTACAATGAGCAGTTCTTC

V gene: TRBV5-1
J gene: TRBJ1-2
D gene: .
clone size: .
CDR3 protein: CASSWVTGRYGYTF
CDR3 DNA: TGCGCCAGCAGCTGGGTTACAGGCCGTTATGGCTACACCTTC

V gene: TRBV29-1
J gene: TRBJ2-5
D gene: .
clone size: few
CDR3 protein: CSVEGRLNQETQYF
CDR3 DNA: TGCAGCGTTGAAGGCAGATTAAATCAAGAGACCCAGTACTTC